The 21 T cell receptor beta chains in this list originate from one sample, sequenced in a study of blood T cell repertoires in COVID-19. Clones were sequenced by immunoSEQ multiplex PCR, and TCRdb holds only the in-frame ones, with some missing. The sample includes roughly 55,000 clones, about 86% of them seen just once. Sequencing used peripheral blood. All receptors come from a man in his sixties or seventies with active COVID-19.

This clone was found a few times. The chain uses TRBV4-2 and TRBJ1-2; D not resolved. V dropped 4 bases and J dropped 2 bases, with 8 bases sitting between them. This CDR3 region has 13 residues. Germline CDR1 LGHNA, CDR2 YNFKEQ. The CDR3 coding sequence is TGTGCCAGCAGCCCTAAGGAGAACTATGGCTACACCTTC. Protein sequence: CASSPKENYGYTF.

The V call is TRBV7-9, the J call TRBJ2-5, with 7 bases aligning to TRBD1. J was trimmed by 9 bases and V by 1 base; bases with no gene match: 8. CDR1 and CDR2 (germline): SEHNR, FQNEAQ (reference sequence). The CDR3 is 14 residues long. CDR3 sequence reads: CASSLGDSLRAQYF. For the CDR3, the DNA is TGTGCCAGCAGCTTAGGGGACAGCCTAAGGGCCCAGTACTTC.

The chain carries TRBV15 and TRBJ1-1; TRBD1 is a possible D gene (6 bases). Germline CDR1 LNHNV, CDR2 YYDKDF (reference sequence). The CDR3 runs to 11 residues. V lost 5 bases to trimming and J lost 11 bases, with 12 bases between them. The CDR3 sequence: CATSSGVRAFF. CDR3 bases: TGTGCCACCAGCTCAGGGGTCCGGGCTTTCTTT.

The J gene is TRBJ1-1, the V gene TRBV7-2; 7 bases match TRBD1. This CDR3 is 17 amino acids long. Losses at the gene ends were 1 base for V and 0 bases for J; bases not matched to a gene: 8. CDR1 and CDR2 (germline): SGHTA, FQGNSA. The CDR3 sequence: CASSLEGRGAMNTEAFF. The CDR3 coding sequence is TGTGCCAGCAGCTTAGAGGGCAGGGGGGCCATGAACACTGAAGCTTTCTTT.

This chain connects TRBV7-3 to TRBJ1-1, with 9 bases that match TRBD1. Germline lookup yields CDR1 SGHTA and CDR2 FQGTGA. CDR3 length equals 15 residues. Losses at the gene ends were 3 bases for V and 5 bases for J; bases not matched to a gene: 7. The CDR3 sequence: CASSFMGQGGTEAFF. In nucleotides, the CDR3 is TGTGCCAGCAGCTTTATGGGACAGGGAGGTACTGAAGCTTTCTTT.

There are a few counts of this clone. The chain joins TRBV11-2 to TRBJ2-5; 8 bases match TRBD2. The V gene end was trimmed by 4 bases and the J gene end by 0 bases; junction bases not matched to a gene: 10. CDR1 is SGHAT, CDR2 FQNNGV, per germline. This CDR3 is 17 amino acids long. The CDR3 sequence: CASSSGGAGGYQETQYF. As DNA, the CDR3 is TGTGCCAGCAGCTCTGGAGGGGCGGGAGGCTACCAAGAGACCCAGTACTTC.

The chain is built from TRBV7-3 and TRBJ2-3; 9 positions agree with TRBD1. The CDR3 is 17 amino acids. V was clipped by 1 base and J by 3 bases; unmatched bases: 8. Germline CDR1 and CDR2: SGHTA and FQGTGA. CDR3 DNA sequence: TGTGCCAGCAGCTTAAGGGGCGGGACAGGGTCTACAGATACGCAGTATTTT. Translation: CASSLRGGTGSTDTQYF.

The V call is TRBV19, the J call TRBJ1-1; D gene ambiguous. Germline-derived CDR1 and CDR2 are LNHDA and SQIVND (reference sequence). This CDR3 is built from 15 residues. V gave up 5 bases and J gave up 2 bases, with 15 bases separating them. The CDR3, as DNA: TGTGCCAGTAGTCTAAACTTCGGAGGAAACACTGAAGCTTTCTTT. It encodes CASSLNFGGNTEAFF.

This clone was found a few times. The rearrangement joins TRBV4-2 to TRBJ2-1, with D maybe TRBD1 (5 bases). V was trimmed by 4 bases and J by 7 bases, leaving 17 bases between them. The CDR3 has 15 amino acids. Germline-derived CDR1 and CDR2 are LGHNA and YNFKEQ. CDR3 in DNA: TGTGCCAGCAGCCGACAGTATCCTTTAGGGAATGAGCAGTTCTTC. Translated: CASSRQYPLGNEQFF.

The genes are TRBV6-5 and TRBJ1-2; the D is unclear. The germline V gene has CDR1 MNHEY and CDR2 SVGAGI. The CDR3 covers 15 residues. Trimming took 5 bases from V and 10 from J, leaving 23 bases between them. The CDR3, as DNA: TGTGCCAGCAGTCTCCAACAGAGTCCGTCCATTTTCTACACCTTC. Its protein is CASSLQQSPSIFYTF.

This rearrangement joins TRBV27 to TRBJ2-1, with TRBD2 matching 12 bases. J was trimmed by 6 bases and V by 5 bases; bases with no gene match: 8. This CDR3 is 16 amino acids long. CDR1 is MNHEY, CDR2 SMNVEV, per germline (reference sequence). The chain's CDR3 is CASSPSTSGGINEQFF. CDR3 sequence (DNA): TGTGCCAGCAGTCCTTCGACTAGCGGGGGCATCAATGAGCAGTTCTTC.

This chain joins TRBV19 and TRBJ2-1; TRBD2 is a possible D gene (6 bases). The germline V gene encodes CDR1 LNHDA and CDR2 SQIVND (reference sequence). The CDR3 is made up of 14 amino acids. The V end lost 8 bases, the J end lost 0 bases, and 11 bases lay between the germline ends. CDR3 coding DNA: TGTGCCAGTCGGTCGGGGGTCTCCTACAATGAGCAGTTCTTC. Translated, it gives CASRSGVSYNEQFF.

This clone has a single count. The rearrangement joins TRBV7-9 to TRBJ2-5; a weak D match, TRBD2 (7 bases). V lost 5 bases, J lost 5 bases, and 12 bases lay in between. This CDR3 is built from 13 residues. Germline V lookup: CDR1 SEHNR, CDR2 FQNEAQ (reference sequence). The chain's CDR3 is CASSRRGGETQYF. CDR3 bases: TGTGCCAGCAGCCGCAGGGGAGGGGAGACCCAGTACTTC.

The J gene is TRBJ1-2, the V gene TRBV7-2; 7 bases fit TRBD1. This CDR3 region has 13 residues. V shed 5 bases and J 3 bases; nucleotides not matched to a gene: 3. CDR1 is SGHTA and CDR2 is FQGNSA in the germline V gene. The chain's CDR3 is CASSDRVHYGYTF. For the CDR3, the DNA is TGTGCCAGCAGCGACAGGGTACACTATGGCTACACCTTC.

This clone was picked up a small number of times. The J gene is TRBJ2-7, the V gene TRBV5-4; 10 bases map to TRBD2. The length of the CDR3 is 17 residues. Trimming removed 1 base from V and 2 bases from J; junction bases left unmatched: 9. Germline CDR1 SGHNT, CDR2 YYREEE (reference sequence). The CDR3 protein is CASSLRGALAGAYEQYF. CDR3 DNA sequence: TGTGCCAGCAGCTTGCGGGGTGCTCTAGCGGGGGCCTACGAGCAGTACTTC.

This clone showed up just a few times. V usage is TRBV19 and J usage is TRBJ1-1; D may be TRBD1 (6 bases). The CDR3 loop spans 14 amino acids. Trimming removed 2 bases at V and 1 base at J, with 8 bases between. Germline CDR1 reads LNHDA; CDR2 reads SQIVND (reference sequence). CDR3 in amino acids: CASSIRGQNTEAFF. The CDR3, as DNA: TGTGCCAGTAGTATAAGGGGACAGAACACTGAAGCTTTCTTT.

The DNA for the CDR3 is TGTGCCAGCAGCACCCGGGACAGGGGGAACACTGAAGCTTTCTTT. Its protein is CASSTRDRGNTEAFF. This rearrangement joins TRBV5-4 to TRBJ1-1; 10 nucleotides align to TRBD1. Germline assignment: CDR1 SGHNT and CDR2 YYREEE (reference sequence). V dropped 4 bases and J dropped 1; count of bases not matched to a gene: 4. This CDR3 contains 15 residues.

The chain has TRBV5-1 and TRBJ2-5; TRBD2 agrees at 12 bases. V lost 3 bases to trimming and J lost 5 bases; unmatched junction nucleotides: 8. Germline CDR1 SGHRS, CDR2 YFSETQ. The CDR3 totals 16 residues. CDR3 amino acids: CASSSSTSGGRETQYF. CDR3 DNA: TGCGCCAGCAGCTCTTCGACTAGCGGGGGTCGGGAGACCCAGTACTTC.

The CDR3 region has the DNA TGTGCCAGCAGCCGGGGGGCGAACACCGGGGAGCTGTTTTTT. Amino acids: CASSRGANTGELFF. This chain uses TRBV6-6 with TRBJ2-2, with 7 positions matching TRBD2. The CDR3 contains 14 residues. V lost 6 bases and J lost 0; bases outside the gene matches: 1. Looked up from germline, CDR1 is MNHNY and CDR2 is SVGAGI (reference sequence).

V usage is TRBV6-1 and J usage is TRBJ2-5; D remains ambiguous. Germline V lookup: CDR1 MNHNS, CDR2 SASEGT. This CDR3 is built from 16 residues. Trimming took off 2 bases at V and 2 bases at J, with 15 bases between the two ends. CDR3 region: CASSERERGLQETQYF. The CDR3 DNA reads as TGTGCCAGCAGTGAACGCGAACGAGGATTACAAGAGACCCAGTACTTC.

This sequence joins TRBV21-1 and TRBJ2-2; TRBD1, as called in the table, went unchecked against the DNA. TRBV21-1 is a pseudogene locus. CDR3 length: 15 amino acids. The CDR3 sequence: CASSKGTGATGELFF. DNA of the CDR3: TGTGCCAGCAGCAAAGGGACAGGGGCCACCGGGGAGCTGTTTTTT.